The clone carrying this T cell receptor (beta chain) was counted between two and nine times. Its antigen remains unidentified. Healthy Caucasian individuals from Russia aged roughly 6 to 90 were enrolled as donors. Together with a sample-barcoded 5' primer, a J-beta primer mix was included in a second PCR lasting about 6 to 11 cycles. A single record per CDR3 protein comes from TCRdb applying MiXCR to the 5' RACE reads. The data contain around 520,000 distinct CDR3 sequences, 25% to 35% of them singletons. These data belong to a study of blood T cells in healthy people across ages. Points from the study as a whole: Among T cells, TCR beta diversity per million cells dropped roughly linearly as age rose.

V gave up 6 bases and J gave up 3 bases, with 15 bases separating them. This CDR3 comprises 15 residues. This sample also appeared in a second study, on T cells of mothers and their children. That publication notes: With unrelated pairs as the comparison, related mother-child pairs had a slightly higher overlap that was not significant.

This TCR was sampled from a boy under 10 years old in good health. Material: blood. The rearrangement uses TRBV12-3 or TRBV12-4 and TRBJ1-5; D possibly corresponds to TRBD1 (5 bases). Written as DNA, the CDR3 is TGTGCCAGCAGAGCCGGGGGACGGAACAATCAGCCCCAGCATTTT. As protein: CASRAGGRNNQPQHF.